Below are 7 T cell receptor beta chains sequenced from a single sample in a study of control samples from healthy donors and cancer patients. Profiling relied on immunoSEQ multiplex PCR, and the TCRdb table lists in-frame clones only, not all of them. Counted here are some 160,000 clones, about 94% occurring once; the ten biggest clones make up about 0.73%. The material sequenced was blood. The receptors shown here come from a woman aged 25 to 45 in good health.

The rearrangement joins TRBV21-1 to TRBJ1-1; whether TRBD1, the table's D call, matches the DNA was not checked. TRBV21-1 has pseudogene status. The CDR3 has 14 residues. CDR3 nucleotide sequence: TGTGCCAGCAGCAAAGGGTACAGGGAGACTGAAGCTTTCTTT. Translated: CASSKGYRETEAFF.

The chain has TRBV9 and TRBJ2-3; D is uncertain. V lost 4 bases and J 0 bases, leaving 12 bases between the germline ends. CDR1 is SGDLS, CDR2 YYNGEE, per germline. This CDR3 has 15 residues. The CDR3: CASSPRGVSTDTQYF. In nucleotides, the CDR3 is TGTGCCAGCAGCCCCCGTGGAGTCAGCACAGATACGCAGTATTTT.

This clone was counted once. The CDR3 bases are TGCGCCAGCAGTGAAATTAACGGAGAGCAGTACTTC. Its protein product is CASSEINGEQYF. The chain uses TRBV10-1 and TRBJ2-7; no firm D call. The CDR3 loop spans 12 amino acids. The V end was cut by 3 bases, the J end by 7 bases, with 10 bases between. Germline V gives CDR1 WNHNN, CDR2 SYGVQD (reference sequence).

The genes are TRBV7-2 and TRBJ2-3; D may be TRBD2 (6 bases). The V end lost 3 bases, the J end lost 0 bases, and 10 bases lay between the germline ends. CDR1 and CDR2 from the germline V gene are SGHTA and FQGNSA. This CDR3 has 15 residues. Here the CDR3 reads CASSFLAASTDTQYF. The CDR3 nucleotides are TGTGCCAGCAGCTTCTTAGCGGCTAGCACAGATACGCAGTATTTT.

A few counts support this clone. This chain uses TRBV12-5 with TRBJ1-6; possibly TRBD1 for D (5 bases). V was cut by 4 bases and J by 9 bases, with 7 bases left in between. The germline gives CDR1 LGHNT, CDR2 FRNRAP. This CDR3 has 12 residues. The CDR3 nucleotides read TGTGCTAGTGGTTCAGGGAGTTCACCCCTCCACTTT. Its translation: CASGSGSSPLHF. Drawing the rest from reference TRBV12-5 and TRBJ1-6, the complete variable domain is DARVTQTPRHKVTEMGQEVTMRCQPILGHNTVFWYRQTMMQGLELLAYFRNRAPLDDSGMPKDRFSAEMPDATLATLKIQPSEPRDSAVYFCASGSGSSPLHFGNGTRLTVT.

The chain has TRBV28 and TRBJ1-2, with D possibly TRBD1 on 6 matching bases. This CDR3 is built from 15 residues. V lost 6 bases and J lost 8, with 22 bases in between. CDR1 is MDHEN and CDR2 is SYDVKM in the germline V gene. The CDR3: CASRGGTLTYHGYTF. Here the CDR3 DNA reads TGTGCCAGCAGGGGCGGGACACTAACATATCACGGCTACACCTTC.

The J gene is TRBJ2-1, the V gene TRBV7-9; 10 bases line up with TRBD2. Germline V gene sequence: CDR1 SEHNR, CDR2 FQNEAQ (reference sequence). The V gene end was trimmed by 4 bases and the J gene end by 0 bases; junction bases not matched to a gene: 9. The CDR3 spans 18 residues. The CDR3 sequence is CASSSSSGRDASYNEQFF. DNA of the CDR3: TGTGCCAGCAGCTCATCTAGCGGGAGAGATGCCTCCTACAATGAGCAGTTCTTC.